The rows below give T cell receptor beta chains drawn from one sample of a study of beta chain features in type 1 diabetes. Sequencing was performed with immunoSEQ multiplex PCR; in TCRdb, only in-frame clones are kept and a portion is missing. Of over 40,000 clones listed, roughly 50% are singletons. Sequencing used stem cell memory CD4+ T cells from blood. These receptors came from a woman aged 25 to 39 in good health. CDR3s include the opening cysteine and the closing phenylalanine or tryptophan.

TRBJ1-1 | TRBV18 | CASSTNPQGDTEAFF
TRBJ2-1 | TRBV5-1 | CASSLRNPGSSYNEQFF
TRBJ1-2 | TRBV7-2 | CASSPRDTGSPLF
TRBJ2-7 | TRBV6-1 | CASTTPYSKSYEQYF
TRBJ2-7 | TRBV28 | CASSSILSSTHEQYF
TRBJ2-7 | TRBV5-4 | CASSFGGSSYEQYF
TRBJ2-5 | TRBV7-8 | CASSSWTDGGKETQYF
TRBJ2-7 | TRBV9 | CASSVRSGGDEQYF
TRBJ2-7 | TRBV2 | CASWGSNEQYF
TRBJ2-7 | TRBV12-5 | CASGTDSEQYF
TRBJ2-7 | TRBV28 | CASSLRTSGRGEQYF
TRBJ2-1 | TRBV30 | CAWSVREGYNEQFF
TRBJ2-2 | TRBV25-1 | CASREGSWNTGELFF
TRBJ1-3 | TRBV19 | CASTPDRLSGNTIYF
TRBJ1-3 | TRBV29-1 | CSVEGRYSGNTIYF
TRBJ2-3 | TRBV27 | CASSLFYRGDTQYF
TRBJ2-3 | TRBV18 | CASSRAGVTDTQYF
TRBJ2-1 | TRBV19 | CASSTRGGKFF
TRBJ2-5 | TRBV7-9 | CASSSSPLAGVGEQYF
TRBJ1-1 | TRBV11-1 | CASSLTRGLNTEAFF
TRBJ2-3 | TRBV11-3 | CASSLVGGLAADTQYF
TRBJ2-7 | TRBV7-2 | CASSPQGGSPYEQYF
TRBJ2-3 | TRBV19 | CASSIGTGGAATDTQYF
TRBJ2-1 | TRBV7-2 | CASRGQNEQFF
TRBJ1-5 | TRBV6-6 | CASTDGTDRNQPQHF
TRBJ1-1 | TRBV4-3 | CASSQEWYSRNTEAFF
TRBJ2-1 | TRBV2 | CASTSGKMNNEQFF
TRBJ2-7 | TRBV29-1 | CSVETSGGGEQYF
TRBJ2-1 | TRBV19 | CASSTYTSGSYNEQFF
TRBJ2-7 | TRBV30 | CAWSVLHRGTYEQYF
TRBJ1-6 | TRBV28 | CASSLGAGRHSPLHF
TRBJ2-7 | TRBV19 | CASSPTGLYREQYF
TRBJ2-1 | TRBV19 | CASSRGLRVEQFF
TRBJ2-7 | TRBV10-3 | CAISVEGASEQYF
TRBJ2-7 | TRBV7-9 | CASSSGSPGRNEQYF
TRBJ2-6 | TRBV19 | CASSILGLAGDLSGANVLTF
TRBJ2-7 | TRBV19 | CASSPAGLYEQYF
TRBJ2-1 | TRBV5-1 | CASSFDMSSYNEQFF
TRBJ2-5 | TRBV19 | CASSRHRGGETQYF
TRBJ2-5 | TRBV6-5 | CASSPTSVGETQYF
TRBJ1-5 | TRBV28 | CASSLGQIYSNQPQHF
TRBJ2-1 | TRBV29-1 | CSVTPGTSSYNEQFF
TRBJ2-2 | TRBV2 | CASRARGINTGELFF
TRBJ2-7 | TRBV11-1 | CASSSAGGPYEQYF
TRBJ2-1 | TRBV30 | CAWSSGTKYDEQFF
TRBJ1-3 | TRBV10-3 | CAISLDISSGNTIYF
TRBJ2-7 | TRBV4-3 | CASSQGWAGGLYEQYF
TRBJ2-1 | TRBV6-5 | CASSYSWEAQFPFQFF
TRBJ1-1 | TRBV5-1 | CASRLTGAGTEAFF
TRBJ2-1 | TRBV4-1 | CASSRGQSSYNEQFF